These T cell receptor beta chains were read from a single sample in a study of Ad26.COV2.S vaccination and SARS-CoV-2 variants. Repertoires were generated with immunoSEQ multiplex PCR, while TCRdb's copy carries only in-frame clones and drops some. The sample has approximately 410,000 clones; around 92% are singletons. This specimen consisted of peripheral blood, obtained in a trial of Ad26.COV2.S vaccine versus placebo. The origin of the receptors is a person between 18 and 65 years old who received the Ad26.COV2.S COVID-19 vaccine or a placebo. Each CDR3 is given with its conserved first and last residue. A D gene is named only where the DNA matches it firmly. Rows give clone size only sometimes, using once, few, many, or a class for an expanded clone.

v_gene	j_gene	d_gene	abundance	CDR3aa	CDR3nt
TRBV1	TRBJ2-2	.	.	CTSSQITPRDRESDGELFF	TGCACCAGCAGCCAAATTACCCCCAGGGACAGGGAGTCGGACGGGGAGCTGTTTTTT
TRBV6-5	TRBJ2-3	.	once	CATGLSLTGPDTQYF	TGTGCCACCGGCCTATCGCTGACAGGCCCAGATACGCAGTATTTT
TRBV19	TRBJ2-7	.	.	CASSQDVTAYEQYF	TGTGCCAGTAGTCAGGACGTAACCGCCTACGAGCAGTACTTC
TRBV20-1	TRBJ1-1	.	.	CSARENEAFF	TGCAGTGCTAGAGAGAATGAAGCTTTCTTT
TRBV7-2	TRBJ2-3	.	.	CASSSRKRPSSTDTQYF	TGTGCCAGCAGCTCCCGAAAGCGACCATCTAGCACAGATACGCAGTATTTT
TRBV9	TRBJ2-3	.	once	CASSVGPGPDTQYF	TGTGCCAGCAGCGTAGGTCCCGGGCCAGATACGCAGTATTTT
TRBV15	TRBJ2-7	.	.	CATSIWYEQYF	TGTGCCACCAGCATCTGGTACGAGCAGTACTTC
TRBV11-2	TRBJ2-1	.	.	CASSLTGSSYNEQFF	TGTGCCAGCAGCCTCACAGGGAGCTCCTACAATGAGCAGTTCTTC
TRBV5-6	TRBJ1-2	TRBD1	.	CASSIGTGGRYGYTF	TGTGCCAGCAGCATCGGGACAGGGGGCCGCTATGGCTACACCTTC
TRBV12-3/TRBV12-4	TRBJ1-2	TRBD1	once	CASSPTGARGYTF	TGTGCCAGCAGCCCGACAGGGGCCCGGGGCTACACCTTC
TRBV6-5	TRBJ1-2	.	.	CASSPTDTIYGYTF	TGTGCCAGCAGTCCGACAGATACAATCTATGGCTACACCTTC